The clone carrying this TCR beta chain was detected only a few times. What it binds is unknown. This entry comes from a study of cytomegalovirus exposure and HLA in healthy donors. Findings and limits, study-wide: Later on, a genetic analysis was performed. It linked a missense variant in DCLRE1C with V- and J-gene trimming of TCR beta.

The J segment lost 5 bases and the V segment lost 4 bases, leaving 10 bases of the junction unmatched. The germline V gene has CDR1 SGHAT and CDR2 FQDESV (reference sequence). CDR3 length: 15 amino acids. Primers: 60 Vbeta forward and 13 Jbeta reverse. Repertoires were generated with immunoSEQ multiplex PCR, while TCRdb's copy carries only in-frame clones and drops some. Of roughly 140,000 clones in the sample, 80% were seen once. The specimen was PBMCs. V and J are TRBV11-1 and TRBJ2-7; 8 positions agree with TRBD1. The clonotype originates from a man aged 40-50 years in good health and CMV-seropositive. CDR3 loop: CASSSPGTGFDEQYF. As DNA, the CDR3 is TGTGCCAGCAGCTCCCCCGGGACAGGCTTTGACGAGCAGTACTTC.